The rows below give T cell receptor beta chains drawn from one sample of a study of shared clonotypes between healthy human individuals. TCRdb keeps only in-frame clones here, not all; method: immunoSEQ multiplex PCR. Found here are about 2.2 million clones, over 85% of them singletons; the top ten hold around 1.7%. Sequences were obtained from naive CD8+ T cells from PBMCs. These receptors all stem from a man between 18 and 29 years old in good health. Some clones in this sample may be carry-over from other donors' samples. Both conserved end residues are part of each CDR3. The order of the fields is J gene, V gene, clone size, D gene, CDR3 DNA, CDR3 protein. A D gene is named only where the DNA matches it firmly. Part of the rows lack a size; the others show once, few, many or a class for expanded clones.

TRBJ2-7	TRBV5-4	.	TRBD1	TGTGCCAGCAGCCTGGGGAACAGGGGCTACGAGCAGTACTTC	CASSLGNRGYEQYF
TRBJ2-1	TRBV5-1	.	.	TGCGCCAGCCTAAGCGGGTACAATGAGCAGTTCTTC	CASLSGYNEQFF
TRBJ1-1	TRBV28	.	.	TGTGCCAGCAGTCAACAGGTGAACACTGAAGCTTTCTTT	CASSQQVNTEAFF
TRBJ2-7	TRBV27	.	.	TGTGCCAGCAGTCTAACTACAGGGAGCGAGCAGTACTTC	CASSLTTGSEQYF
TRBJ2-7	TRBV4-1	.	TRBD2	TGCGCCAGCAGCCAAGGGCGGGAGTATTACGAGCAGTACTTC	CASSQGREYYEQYF
TRBJ1-5	TRBV18	.	.	TGTGCCAGCTCACCGCCCCAGGGGCTGGGCAATCAGCCCCAGCATTTT	CASSPPQGLGNQPQHF
TRBJ2-1	TRBV7-9	.	.	TGTGCCAGCAGCTTAGACGGCGGTTCCTACAATGAGCAGTTCTTC	CASSLDGGSYNEQFF
TRBJ2-7	TRBV19	.	TRBD2	TGTGCCAGTAGTATTGGACTAGCGGGAGGACGCGAGCAGTACTTC	CASSIGLAGGREQYF
TRBJ2-5	TRBV21-1	once	.	TGTGCCAGCAGCAAAAGACGGTCCGGGAGGGAGACCCAGTACTTC	CASSKRRSGRETQYF
TRBJ1-1	TRBV6-6	once	.	TGTGCCAGCAGTTGGACCCCCTCGGGTGAAGCTTTCTTT	CASSWTPSGEAFF
TRBJ2-5	TRBV9	.	TRBD2	TGTGCCAGCAGCTACGGGACTAGCGGGTTCCAAGAGACCCAGTACTTC	CASSYGTSGFQETQYF
TRBJ1-2	TRBV28	.	.	TGTGCCAGCACCACAGGGAACTATGGCTACACCTTC	CASTTGNYGYTF
TRBJ2-1	TRBV7-8	.	TRBD2	TGTGCCAGCAGCCCCCTGGGGGGGTCCTACAATGAGCAGTTCTTC	CASSPLGGSYNEQFF
TRBJ1-5	TRBV10-1	.	.	TGCGCCAGCAGTGAAGTATCGCAGTATAGCAATCAGCCCCAGCATTTT	CASSEVSQYSNQPQHF
TRBJ2-1	TRBV27	.	.	TGTGCCAGCAGTCGACGACAGAGCTCCTACAATGAGCAGTTCTTC	CASSRRQSSYNEQFF
TRBJ2-7	TRBV11-2	once	.	TGTGCCAGCAGCTTAGATCAGGGTCTCTCCTACGAGCAGTACTTC	CASSLDQGLSYEQYF
TRBJ2-2	TRBV19	.	.	TGTGCCAGTAACCTTAGTCCGGGCCCTCTAAACCCCGGGGAGCTGTTTTTT	CASNLSPGPLNPGELFF
TRBJ2-4	TRBV7-9	.	TRBD2	TGTGCCAGCAGCTTGGGGGGGTCCAAAAACATTCAGTACTTC	CASSLGGSKNIQYF
TRBJ1-1	TRBV28	.	.	TGTGCCAGCAGTTTCGTGTCGGGATACACTGAAGCTTTCTTT	CASSFVSGYTEAFF
TRBJ2-5	TRBV5-6	.	TRBD2	TGTGCCAGCAGCTTGGGTTACATGGCGGGGGGAGAGACCCAGTACTTC	CASSLGYMAGGETQYF
TRBJ1-3	TRBV30	.	.	TGTGCCTGGGTAATCACGGAGAGCTCTGGAAACACCATATATTTT	CAWVITESSGNTIYF
TRBJ1-2	TRBV4-1	.	TRBD1	TGCGCCAGCAGCCAAGGGACAGGCTATGGCTACACCTTC	CASSQGTGYGYTF
TRBJ2-1	TRBV9	.	TRBD2	TGTGCCAGCAGCCTAGGACTAGCGGGATTCATTGAGCAGTTCTTC	CASSLGLAGFIEQFF
TRBJ2-7	TRBV28	once	.	TGTGCCAGCAGTTTAACGGCAAACTACGAGCAGTACTTC	CASSLTANYEQYF
TRBJ2-6	TRBV5-6	.	.	TGTGCCAGCAGCTTTGGGAACAGGTTCCTCGGGGCCAACGTCCTGACTTTC	CASSFGNRFLGANVLTF
TRBJ2-1	TRBV5-6	.	TRBD2	TGTGCCAGCAGCTTAGGGACTAAGTACAATGAGCAGTTCTTC	CASSLGTKYNEQFF
TRBJ2-1	TRBV9	.	.	TGTGCCAGCAGCCTTAGCTCACAGGATCCCTACAATGAGCAGTTCTTC	CASSLSSQDPYNEQFF